The present T cell receptor beta chain was sequenced within a study of blood T cell repertoires in COVID-19. Across the whole study: Donors in the United States, Italy and Spain gave samples during acute or convalescent COVID-19.

In the original workflow: Reference gene primer amplification gave nucleated cell count estimates. The table came from immunoSEQ multiplex PCR; TCRdb's copy has only in-frame clones and leaves some out. V and J calls and clone size are those listed in that table; D and trimming were worked out from the DNA. The sample has about 120,000 clones, roughly four fifths seen once; the top ten hold 5.5%. Germline values: CDR1 SGHTA, CDR2 FQGTGA. V was cut by 7 bases and J by 0 bases, with 17 bases left in between. CDR3 size: 16 residues. The specimen sequenced was peripheral blood. The source of this sequence is a man in his sixties with acute or convalescent COVID-19. This chain joins TRBV7-3 and TRBJ2-3; a weak D match, TRBD1 (6 bases). The CDR3 sequence: CASNRGGISSTDTQYF. In DNA, the CDR3 is TGTGCCAGCAACAGAGGGGGTATTTCTAGCACAGATACGCAGTATTTT.